The TCR beta chain described here comes from a study of T-cell reconstitution after alpha-beta-depleted transplantation in children. The authors prepared the TCRbeta library with unique molecular identifiers. TCRdb re-called the PCR reads with MiXCR, one entry per CDR3 protein. The sample has 200,000 to 250,000 distinct CDR3 sequences; more than 20% are singletons. Regarding this clonotype: Its antigen is still unknown.

The ends lost 0 bases at V and 7 bases at J; junction bases unmatched: 5. The CDR3 consists of 16 residues. Germline V gene lookup returns CDR1 SNHLY and CDR2 FYNNEI. Study-wide findings and caveats: Reportedly, roughly two months post-transplant, alpha-beta T cells arose from several hundred expanded graft clones. At day 60, the high TCRbeta diversity found in some patients originated from recipient T cells and thymic progenitors that had survived. At one year after transplant, newly produced T cells mostly accounted for T-cell counts and diversity.

The chain carries TRBV2 and TRBJ2-1; TRBD2 matches at 11 bases. The sample was PBMCs, mostly from graft donor cells, taken 360 days after TCRalphabeta/CD19-depleted stem cell transplant. The clonotype was recovered from a female patient between 2 and 15 years old who had a stem cell transplant for congenital amegakaryocytic thrombocytopenia, so the T cells may come from the graft donor. The CDR3 sequence is CASSEAFTSGSNEQFF. DNA for the CDR3: TGTGCCAGCAGTGAAGCTTTCACTAGCGGGAGTAATGAGCAGTTCTTC.